This is a list of T cell receptor beta chains from one sample in a study of regulatory T cells in long-lasting Graves disease. TCRdb passed the multiplex PCR reads through MiXCR, listing each CDR3 protein once. Altogether about 430,000 distinct CDR3 sequences are present, roughly a fifth being singletons, with the ten largest covering roughly an eighth. Specimen: peripheral blood mononuclear cells (PBMCs), collected when the disease was refractory, from a patient treated with antithyroid drugs. The origin of the receptors is a female donor with Graves disease. CDR3s include the opening cysteine and the closing phenylalanine or tryptophan. The D gene is left open where the match is weak.

j_call | v_call | d_call | cdr3_aa
TRBJ1-2 | TRBV28 | TRBD1 | CASTRTGTAYGYTF
TRBJ2-7 | TRBV28 | . | CASSLWGQNYEQYF
TRBJ1-5 | TRBV7-2 | TRBD1 | CASSSRGTGGIQPQHF
TRBJ2-1 | TRBV24-1 | . | CASAGGSYNEQFF
TRBJ2-5 | TRBV5-1 | . | CASRRGYQETQYF
TRBJ2-2 | TRBV10-3 | TRBD1 | CAISRDRGRTGELFF
TRBJ1-3 | TRBV28 | TRBD1 | CASSSYRGGRNTIYF
TRBJ2-1 | TRBV6-1 | TRBD2 | CASSNIAGFSWEQFF
TRBJ1-5 | TRBV24-1 | TRBD1 | CATSDRTGVGNQPQHF
TRBJ2-7 | TRBV6-1 | . | CASTGATNYEQYF
TRBJ2-2 | TRBV5-1 | . | CASSFATSGGELFF
TRBJ2-1 | TRBV27 | TRBD2 | CASRASSGSSYNEQFF